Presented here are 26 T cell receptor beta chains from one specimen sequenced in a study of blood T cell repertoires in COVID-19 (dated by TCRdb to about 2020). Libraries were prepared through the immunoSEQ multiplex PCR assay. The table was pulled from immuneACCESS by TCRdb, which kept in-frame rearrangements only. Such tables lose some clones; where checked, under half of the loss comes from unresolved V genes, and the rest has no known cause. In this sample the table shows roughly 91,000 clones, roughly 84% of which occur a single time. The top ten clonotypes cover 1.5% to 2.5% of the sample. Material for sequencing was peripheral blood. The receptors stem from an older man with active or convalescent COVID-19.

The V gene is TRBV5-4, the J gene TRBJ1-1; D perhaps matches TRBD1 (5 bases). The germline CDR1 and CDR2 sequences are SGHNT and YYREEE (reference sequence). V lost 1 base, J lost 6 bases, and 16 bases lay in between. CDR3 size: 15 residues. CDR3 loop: CASSLSRDGVAEAFF. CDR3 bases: TGTGCCAGCAGCTTGTCGCGGGACGGGGTCGCTGAAGCTTTCTTT.

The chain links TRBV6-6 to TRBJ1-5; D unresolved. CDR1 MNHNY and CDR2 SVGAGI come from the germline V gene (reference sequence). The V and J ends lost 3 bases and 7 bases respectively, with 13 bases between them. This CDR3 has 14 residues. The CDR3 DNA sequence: TGTGCCAGCAGTTATTCTGGGAGAATACAGCCCCAGCATTTT. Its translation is CASSYSGRIQPQHF.

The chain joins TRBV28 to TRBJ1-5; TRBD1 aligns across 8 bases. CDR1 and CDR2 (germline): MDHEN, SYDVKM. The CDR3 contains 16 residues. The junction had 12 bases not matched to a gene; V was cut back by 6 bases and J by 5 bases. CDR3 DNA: TGTGCCAGCAGACACTCCGGGACAGGCAGTTATCAGCCCCAGCATTTT. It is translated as CASRHSGTGSYQPQHF.

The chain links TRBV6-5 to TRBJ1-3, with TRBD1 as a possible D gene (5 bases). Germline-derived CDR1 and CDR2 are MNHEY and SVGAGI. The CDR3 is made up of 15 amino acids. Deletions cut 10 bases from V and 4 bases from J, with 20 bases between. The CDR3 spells CATRGGPAGGNTIYF. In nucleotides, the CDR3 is TGTGCCACCCGGGGCGGCCCGGCGGGAGGAAACACCATATATTTT.

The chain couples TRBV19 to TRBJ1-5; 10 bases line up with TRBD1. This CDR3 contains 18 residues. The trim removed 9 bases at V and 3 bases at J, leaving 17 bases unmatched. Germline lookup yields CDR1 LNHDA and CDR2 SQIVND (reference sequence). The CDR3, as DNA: TGTGCCAGCACGACCGGGACAGGGGCTTTTCCCTTCAATCAGCCCCAGCATTTT. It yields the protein CASTTGTGAFPFNQPQHF.

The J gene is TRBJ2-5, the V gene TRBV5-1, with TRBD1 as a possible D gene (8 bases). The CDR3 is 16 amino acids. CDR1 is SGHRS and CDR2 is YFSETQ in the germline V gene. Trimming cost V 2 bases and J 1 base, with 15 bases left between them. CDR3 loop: CASSLQGGRVQETQYF. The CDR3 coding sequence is TGCGCCAGCAGCTTACAGGGGGGGCGAGTCCAAGAGACCCAGTACTTC.

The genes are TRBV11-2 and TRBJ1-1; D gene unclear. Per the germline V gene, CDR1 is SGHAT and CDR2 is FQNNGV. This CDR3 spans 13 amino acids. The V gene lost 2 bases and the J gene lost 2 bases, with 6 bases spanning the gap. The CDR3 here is CASSLPVNTEAFF. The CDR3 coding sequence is TGTGCCAGCAGCTTACCGGTTAACACTGAAGCTTTCTTT.

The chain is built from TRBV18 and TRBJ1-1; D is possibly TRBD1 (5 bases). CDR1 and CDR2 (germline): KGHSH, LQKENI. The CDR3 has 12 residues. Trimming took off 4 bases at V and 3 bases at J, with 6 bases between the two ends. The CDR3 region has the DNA TGTGCCAGCTCACTACAGGACACTGAAGCTTTCTTT. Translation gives CASSLQDTEAFF.

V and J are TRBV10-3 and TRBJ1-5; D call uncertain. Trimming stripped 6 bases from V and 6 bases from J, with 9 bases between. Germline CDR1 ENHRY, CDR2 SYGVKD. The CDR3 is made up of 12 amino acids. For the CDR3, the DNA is TGTGCCATCAGGAATGAGGGTCAGCCCCAGCATTTT. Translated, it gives CAIRNEGQPQHF.

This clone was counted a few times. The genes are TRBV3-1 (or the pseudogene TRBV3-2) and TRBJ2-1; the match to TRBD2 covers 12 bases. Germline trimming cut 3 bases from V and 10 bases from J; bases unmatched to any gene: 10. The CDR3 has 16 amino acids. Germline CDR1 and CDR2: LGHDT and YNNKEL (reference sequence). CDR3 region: CASSQSSGGALREQFF. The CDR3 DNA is TGTGCCAGCAGCCAGTCTAGCGGGGGGGCCTTGCGCGAGCAGTTCTTC.

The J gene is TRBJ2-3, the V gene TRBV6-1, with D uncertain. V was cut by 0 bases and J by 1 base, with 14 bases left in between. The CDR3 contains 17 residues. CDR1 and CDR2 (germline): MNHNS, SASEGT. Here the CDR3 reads CASSEALDLVGTDTQYF. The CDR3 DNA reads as TGTGCCAGCAGTGAAGCCTTAGACCTAGTCGGCACAGATACGCAGTATTTT.

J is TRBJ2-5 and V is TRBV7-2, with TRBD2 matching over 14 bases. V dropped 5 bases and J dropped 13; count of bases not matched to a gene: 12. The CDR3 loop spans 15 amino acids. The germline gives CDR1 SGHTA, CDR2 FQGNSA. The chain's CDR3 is CASSTDWTSGGILYF. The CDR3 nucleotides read TGTGCCAGCAGCACTGATTGGACTAGCGGGGGGATTTTGTACTTC.

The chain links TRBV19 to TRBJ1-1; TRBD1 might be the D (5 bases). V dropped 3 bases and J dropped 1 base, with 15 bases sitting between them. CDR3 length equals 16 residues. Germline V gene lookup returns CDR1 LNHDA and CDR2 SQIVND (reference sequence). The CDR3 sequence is CASSIRRGFGNTEAFF. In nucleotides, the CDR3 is TGTGCCAGTAGTATCAGGCGGGGGTTCGGGAACACTGAAGCTTTCTTT.

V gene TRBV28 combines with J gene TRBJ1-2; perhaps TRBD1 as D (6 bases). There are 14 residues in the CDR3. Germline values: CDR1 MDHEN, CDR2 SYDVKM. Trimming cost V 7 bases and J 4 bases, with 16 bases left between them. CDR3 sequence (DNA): TGTGCCAGCACCCCGGACAGAGTCACCTATGGCTACACCTTC. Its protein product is CASTPDRVTYGYTF.

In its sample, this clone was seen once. DNA for the CDR3: TGTGCCAGCAGCTTAGGAGGTCCAGATACGCAGTATTTT. Translating it yields CASSLGGPDTQYF. The chain combines TRBV7-9 with TRBJ2-3; unclear D gene. This CDR3 is 13 amino acids long. In germline, CDR1 is SEHNR, CDR2 FQNEAQ (reference sequence). Trimming left V 1 base short and J 4 bases short, with 6 bases between.

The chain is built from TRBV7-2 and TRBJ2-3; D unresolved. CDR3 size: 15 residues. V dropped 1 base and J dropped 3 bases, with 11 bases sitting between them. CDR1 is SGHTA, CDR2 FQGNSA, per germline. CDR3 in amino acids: CASSLGVQRTDTQYF. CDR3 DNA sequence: TGTGCCAGCAGCTTAGGAGTTCAGCGAACAGATACGCAGTATTTT. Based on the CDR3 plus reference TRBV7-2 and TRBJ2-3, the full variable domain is GAGVSQSPSNKVTEKGKDVELRCDPISGHTALYWYRQSLGQGLEFLIYFQGNSAPDKSGLPSDRFSAERTGGSVSTLTIQRTQQEDSAVYLCASSLGVQRTDTQYFGPGTRLTVL.

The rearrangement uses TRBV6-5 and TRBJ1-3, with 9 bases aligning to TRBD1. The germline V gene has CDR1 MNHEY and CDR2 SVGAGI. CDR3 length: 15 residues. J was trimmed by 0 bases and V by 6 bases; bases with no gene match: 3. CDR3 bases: TGTGCCAGCAGGCGGGACAGGGACTCTGGAAACACCATATATTTT. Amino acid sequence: CASRRDRDSGNTIYF.

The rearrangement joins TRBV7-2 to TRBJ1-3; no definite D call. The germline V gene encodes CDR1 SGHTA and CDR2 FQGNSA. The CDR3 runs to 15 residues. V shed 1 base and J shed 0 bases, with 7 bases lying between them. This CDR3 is CASSLDRHSGNTIYF. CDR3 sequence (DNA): TGTGCCAGCAGCTTAGACAGACACTCTGGAAACACCATATATTTT. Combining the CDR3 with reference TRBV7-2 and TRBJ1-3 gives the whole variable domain GAGVSQSPSNKVTEKGKDVELRCDPISGHTALYWYRQSLGQGLEFLIYFQGNSAPDKSGLPSDRFSAERTGGSVSTLTIQRTQQEDSAVYLCASSLDRHSGNTIYFGEGSWLTVV.

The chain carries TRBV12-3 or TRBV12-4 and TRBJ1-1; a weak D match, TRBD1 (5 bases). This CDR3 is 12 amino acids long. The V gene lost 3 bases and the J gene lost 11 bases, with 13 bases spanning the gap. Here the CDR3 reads CASSLLGTFAFF. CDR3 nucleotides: TGTGCCAGCAGTTTGTTGGGGACTTTCGCTTTCTTT.

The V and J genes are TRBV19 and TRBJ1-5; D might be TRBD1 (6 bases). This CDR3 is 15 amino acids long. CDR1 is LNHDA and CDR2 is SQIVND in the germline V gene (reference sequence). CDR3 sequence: CASGAGAEVNQPQHF. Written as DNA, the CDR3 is TGTGCGAGTGGGGCAGGGGCAGAGGTCAATCAGCCCCAGCATTTT.

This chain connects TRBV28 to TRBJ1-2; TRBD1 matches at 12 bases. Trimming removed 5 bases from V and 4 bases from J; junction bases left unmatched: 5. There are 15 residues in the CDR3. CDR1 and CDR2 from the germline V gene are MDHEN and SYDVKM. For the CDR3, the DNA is TGTGCCAGCAGTCTACCGGGACAGGGGGCCTATGGCTACACCTTC. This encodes CASSLPGQGAYGYTF.

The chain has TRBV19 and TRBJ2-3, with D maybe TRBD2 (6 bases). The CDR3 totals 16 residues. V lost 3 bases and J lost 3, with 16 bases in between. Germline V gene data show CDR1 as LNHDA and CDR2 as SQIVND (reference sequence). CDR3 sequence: CASSISSGVRTDTQYF. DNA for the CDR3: TGTGCCAGTAGTATCAGCTCGGGGGTGCGGACAGATACGCAGTATTTT.

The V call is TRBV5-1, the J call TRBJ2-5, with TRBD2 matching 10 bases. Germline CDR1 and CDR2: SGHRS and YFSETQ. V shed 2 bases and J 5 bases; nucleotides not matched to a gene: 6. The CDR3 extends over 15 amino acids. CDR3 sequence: CASSFSGGSRETQYF. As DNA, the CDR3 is TGCGCCAGCAGCTTTAGCGGGGGGTCGAGGGAGACCCAGTACTTC.

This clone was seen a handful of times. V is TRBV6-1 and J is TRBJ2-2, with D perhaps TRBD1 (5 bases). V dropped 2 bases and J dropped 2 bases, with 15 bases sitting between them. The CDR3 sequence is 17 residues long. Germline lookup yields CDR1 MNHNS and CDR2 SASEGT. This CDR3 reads CASSEYGQGVNTGELFF. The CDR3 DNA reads TGTGCCAGCAGTGAATATGGGCAGGGTGTTAACACCGGGGAGCTGTTTTTT.

This chain's CDR3 is CASSLGPTGSGNTIYF. The CDR3 DNA sequence: TGCGCCAGCAGCTTGGGGCCAACAGGGTCTGGAAACACCATATATTTT. The chain recombines TRBV5-1 with TRBJ1-3; possibly TRBD1 for D (6 bases). Germline V gives CDR1 SGHRS, CDR2 YFSETQ. V shed 0 bases and J shed 1 base, with 11 bases lying between them. The CDR3 runs 16 residues. Together with reference TRBV5-1 and TRBJ1-3, the CDR3 gives the full variable domain: KAGVTQTPRYLIKTRGQQVTLSCSPISGHRSVSWYQQTPGQGLQFLFEYFSETQRNKGNFPGRFSGRQFSNSRSEMNVSTLELGDSALYLCASSLGPTGSGNTIYFGEGSWLTVV.

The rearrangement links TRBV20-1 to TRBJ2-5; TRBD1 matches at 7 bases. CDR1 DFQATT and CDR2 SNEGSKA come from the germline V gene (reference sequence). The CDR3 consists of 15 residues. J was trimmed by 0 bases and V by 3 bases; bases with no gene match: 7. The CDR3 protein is CSASVGQWYQETQYF. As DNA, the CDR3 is TGCAGTGCTAGTGTGGGACAGTGGTACCAAGAGACCCAGTACTTC.